A single sample gave rise to the 3 T cell receptor beta chains below, sequenced in a study of cytotoxic CD8 clonotypes in ibrutinib-treated CLL. Generated by immunoSEQ multiplex PCR, the TCRdb table keeps only in-frame clones and is missing some. This sample has about 21,000 clones; 74% occur once, and the top ten carry about 28%. Material: PBMCs, obtained before ibrutinib treatment. These receptor sequences come from a human donor with chronic lymphocytic leukemia.

The V call is TRBV6-1, the J call TRBJ2-5; D is ambiguous. The CDR3 covers 14 residues. The V gene's germline CDR1 is MNHNS and CDR2 SASEGT. Trimming removed 7 bases from V and 5 bases from J, with 17 bases in between. DNA of the CDR3: TGTGCCAGCATGGGCGGCCTGGTATTGGAGACCCAGTACTTC. Translation: CASMGGLVLETQYF.

The chain is built from TRBV7-3 and TRBJ2-1; 15 bases are a match to TRBD2. Per the germline V gene, CDR1 is SGHTA and CDR2 is FQGTGA. The CDR3 is 18 residues long. With 5 bases clipped from V and 5 bases from J, the junction kept 10 bases outside the gene matches. For the CDR3, the DNA is TGTGCCAGCAGCCTGGGACTAGCGGGAGGCCTCGAGCACAATGAGCAGTTCTTC. Translated: CASSLGLAGGLEHNEQFF. Full variable domain (remainder filled in from reference TRBV7-3 and TRBJ2-1): GAGVSQTPSNKVTEKGKYVELRCDPISGHTALYWYRQSLGQGPEFLIYFQGTGAADDSGLPNDRFFAVRPEGSVSTLKIQRTERGDSAVYLCASSLGLAGGLEHNEQFFGPGTRLTVL.

This clone was observed a few times. The rearrangement joins TRBV27 to TRBJ2-7, with 7 nucleotides matching TRBD1. Germline-derived CDR1 and CDR2 are MNHEY and SMNVEV (reference sequence). This CDR3 has 13 amino acids. Germline trimming cut 5 bases from V and 3 bases from J; bases unmatched to any gene: 4. CDR3 sequence reads: CASSLRDSYEQYF. The CDR3 DNA sequence: TGTGCCAGCAGTCTCCGGGACAGCTACGAGCAGTACTTC.